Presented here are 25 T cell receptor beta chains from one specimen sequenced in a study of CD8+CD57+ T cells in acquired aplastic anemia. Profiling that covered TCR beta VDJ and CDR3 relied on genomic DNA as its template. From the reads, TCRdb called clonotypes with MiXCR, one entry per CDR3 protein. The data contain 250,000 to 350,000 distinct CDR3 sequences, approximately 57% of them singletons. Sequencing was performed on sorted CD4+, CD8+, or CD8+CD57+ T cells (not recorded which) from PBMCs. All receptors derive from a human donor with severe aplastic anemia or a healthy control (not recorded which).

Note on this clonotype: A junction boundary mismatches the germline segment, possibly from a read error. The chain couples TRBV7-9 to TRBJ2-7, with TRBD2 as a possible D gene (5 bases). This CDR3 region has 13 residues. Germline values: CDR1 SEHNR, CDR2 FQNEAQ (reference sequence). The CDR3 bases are TGTGCCAGCAGCCCTGGGATAGTAAGGGAGCGGTACTTC. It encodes CASSPGIVRERYF.

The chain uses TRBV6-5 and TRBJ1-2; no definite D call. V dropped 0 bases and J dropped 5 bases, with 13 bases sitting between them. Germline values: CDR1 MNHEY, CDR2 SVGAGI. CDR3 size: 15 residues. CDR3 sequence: CASSYSGKTDYGYTF. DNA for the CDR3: TGTGCCAGCAGTTACTCCGGCAAAACCGATTATGGCTACACCTTC.

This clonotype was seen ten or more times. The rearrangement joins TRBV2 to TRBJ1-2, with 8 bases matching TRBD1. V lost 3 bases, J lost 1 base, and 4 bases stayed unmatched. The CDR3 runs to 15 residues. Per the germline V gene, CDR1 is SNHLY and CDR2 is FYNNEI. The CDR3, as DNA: TGTGCCAGCAGTGACCGGACAGGGAGTAACTATGGCTACACCTTC. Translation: CASSDRTGSNYGYTF.

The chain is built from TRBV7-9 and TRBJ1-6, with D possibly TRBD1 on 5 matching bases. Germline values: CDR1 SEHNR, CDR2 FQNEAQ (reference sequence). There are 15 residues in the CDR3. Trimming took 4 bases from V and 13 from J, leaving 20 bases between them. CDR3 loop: CASSSDVGGTAPLHF. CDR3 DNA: TGTGCCAGCAGCTCAGATGTCGGGGGGACGGCGCCCCTCCACTTT.

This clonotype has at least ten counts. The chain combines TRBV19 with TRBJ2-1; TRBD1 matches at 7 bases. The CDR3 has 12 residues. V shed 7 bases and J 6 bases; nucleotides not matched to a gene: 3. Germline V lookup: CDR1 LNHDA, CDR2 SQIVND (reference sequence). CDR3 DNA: TGTGCCAGTAACGACAGGGTCAATGAGCAGTTCTTC. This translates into CASNDRVNEQFF. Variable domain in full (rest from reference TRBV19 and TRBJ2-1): DGGITQSPKYLFRKEGQNVTLSCEQNLNHDAMYWYRQDPGQGLRLIYYSQIVNDFQKGDIAEGYSVSREKKESFPLTVTSAQKNPTAFYLCASNDRVNEQFFGPGTRLTVL.

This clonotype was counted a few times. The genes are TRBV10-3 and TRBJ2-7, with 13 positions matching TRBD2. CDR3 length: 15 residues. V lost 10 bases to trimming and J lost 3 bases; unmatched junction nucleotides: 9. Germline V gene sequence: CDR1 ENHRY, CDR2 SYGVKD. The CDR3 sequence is CATRGLAGRGYEQYF. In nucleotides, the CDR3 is TGTGCCACAAGGGGACTAGCGGGACGGGGCTACGAGCAGTACTTC.

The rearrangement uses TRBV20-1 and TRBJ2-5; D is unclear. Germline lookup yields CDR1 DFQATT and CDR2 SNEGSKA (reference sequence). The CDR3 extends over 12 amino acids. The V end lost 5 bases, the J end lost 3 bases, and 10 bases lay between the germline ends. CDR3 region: CSARRRKETQYF. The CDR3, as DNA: TGCAGTGCTCGAAGGCGGAAAGAGACCCAGTACTTC.

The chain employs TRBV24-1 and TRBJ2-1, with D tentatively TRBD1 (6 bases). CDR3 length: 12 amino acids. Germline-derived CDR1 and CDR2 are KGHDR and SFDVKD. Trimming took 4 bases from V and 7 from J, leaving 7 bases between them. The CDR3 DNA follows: TGTGCCACCAGTGAAAGGGGGAATGAGCAGTTCTTC. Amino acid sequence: CATSERGNEQFF.

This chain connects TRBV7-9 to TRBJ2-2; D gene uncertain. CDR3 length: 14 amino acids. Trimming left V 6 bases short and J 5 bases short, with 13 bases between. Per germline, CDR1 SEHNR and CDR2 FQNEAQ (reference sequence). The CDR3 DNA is TGTGCCAGCAGGACGGATACTTTTACCGGGGAGCTGTTTTTT. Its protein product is CASRTDTFTGELFF.

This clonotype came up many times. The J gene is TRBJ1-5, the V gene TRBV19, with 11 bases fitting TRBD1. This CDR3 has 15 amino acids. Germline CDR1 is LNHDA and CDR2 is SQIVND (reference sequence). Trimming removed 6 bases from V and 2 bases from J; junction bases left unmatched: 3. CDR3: CASSVGQGGNQPQHF. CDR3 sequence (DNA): TGTGCCAGTAGCGTGGGACAGGGGGGCAATCAGCCCCAGCATTTT.

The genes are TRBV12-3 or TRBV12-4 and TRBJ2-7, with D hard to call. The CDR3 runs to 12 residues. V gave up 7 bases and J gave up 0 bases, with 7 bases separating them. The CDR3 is CASKPGSYEQYF. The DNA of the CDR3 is TGTGCCAGCAAGCCGGGCTCCTACGAGCAGTACTTC.

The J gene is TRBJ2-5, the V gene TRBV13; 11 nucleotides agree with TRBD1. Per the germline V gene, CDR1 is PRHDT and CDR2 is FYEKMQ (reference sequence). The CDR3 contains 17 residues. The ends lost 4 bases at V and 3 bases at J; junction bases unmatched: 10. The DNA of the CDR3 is TGTGCCAGCAGCTCGACTTCCGGGACAGGGGGGGAAGAGACCCAGTACTTC. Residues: CASSSTSGTGGEETQYF.

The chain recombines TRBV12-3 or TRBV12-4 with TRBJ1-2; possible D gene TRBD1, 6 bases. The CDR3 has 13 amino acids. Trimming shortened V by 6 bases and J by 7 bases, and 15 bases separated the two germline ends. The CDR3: CASSQQGAGGYTF. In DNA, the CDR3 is TGTGCCAGCAGCCAACAGGGCGCTGGTGGCTACACCTTC.

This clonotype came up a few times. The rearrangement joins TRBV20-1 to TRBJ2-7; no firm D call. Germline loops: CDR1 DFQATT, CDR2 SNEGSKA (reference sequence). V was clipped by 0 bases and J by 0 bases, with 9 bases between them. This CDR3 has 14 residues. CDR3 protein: CSARDSLSSYEQYF. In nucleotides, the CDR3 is TGCAGTGCTAGAGACAGCCTCAGCTCCTACGAGCAGTACTTC.

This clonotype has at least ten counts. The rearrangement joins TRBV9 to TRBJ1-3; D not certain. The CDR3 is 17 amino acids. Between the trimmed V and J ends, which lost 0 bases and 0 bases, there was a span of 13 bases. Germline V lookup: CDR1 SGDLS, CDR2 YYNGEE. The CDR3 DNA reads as TGTGCCAGCAGCGTAGAGGGCGCACTGAGCTCTGGAAACACCATATATTTT. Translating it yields CASSVEGALSSGNTIYF.

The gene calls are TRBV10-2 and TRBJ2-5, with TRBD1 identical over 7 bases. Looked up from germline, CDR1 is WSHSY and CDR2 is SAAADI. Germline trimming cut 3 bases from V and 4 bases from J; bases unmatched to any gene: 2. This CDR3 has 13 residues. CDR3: CASSEQGRETQYF. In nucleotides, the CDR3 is TGCGCCAGCAGTGAACAGGGGAGAGAGACCCAGTACTTC.

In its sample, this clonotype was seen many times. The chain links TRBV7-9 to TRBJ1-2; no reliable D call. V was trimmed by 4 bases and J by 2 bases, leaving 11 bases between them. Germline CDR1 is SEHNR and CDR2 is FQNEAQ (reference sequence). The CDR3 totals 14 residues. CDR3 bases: TGTGCCAGCAGCTCACACGTCACCAACTATGGCTACACCTTC. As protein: CASSSHVTNYGYTF. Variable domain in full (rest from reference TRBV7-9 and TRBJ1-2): DTGVSQNPRHKITKRGQNVTFRCDPISEHNRLYWYRQTLGQGPEFLTYFQNEAQLEKSRLLSDRFSAERPKGSFSTLEIQRTEQGDSAMYLCASSSHVTNYGYTFGSGTRLTVV.

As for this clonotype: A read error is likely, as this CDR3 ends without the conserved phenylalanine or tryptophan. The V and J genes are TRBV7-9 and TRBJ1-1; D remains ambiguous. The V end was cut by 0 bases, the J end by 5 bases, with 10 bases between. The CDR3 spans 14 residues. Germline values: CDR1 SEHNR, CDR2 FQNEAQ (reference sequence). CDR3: CASSLAARKTEAFV. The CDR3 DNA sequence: TGTGCCAGCAGCTTAGCAGCGCGGAAGACTGAAGCTTTCGTC.

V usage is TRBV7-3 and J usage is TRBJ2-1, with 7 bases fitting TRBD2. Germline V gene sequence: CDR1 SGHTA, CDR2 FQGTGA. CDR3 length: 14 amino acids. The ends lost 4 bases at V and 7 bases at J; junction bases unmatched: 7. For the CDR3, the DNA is TGTGCCAGCAGCTGGGTCGGGGGGAATAATGAGCAGTTCTTC. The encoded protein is CASSWVGGNNEQFF.

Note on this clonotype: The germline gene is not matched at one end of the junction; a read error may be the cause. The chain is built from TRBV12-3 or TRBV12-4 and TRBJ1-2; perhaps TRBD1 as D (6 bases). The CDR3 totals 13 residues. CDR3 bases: TGTGCCAGCAGTCGCTACAGGGAGGATGGCTACACTTTC. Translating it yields CASSRYREDGYTF.

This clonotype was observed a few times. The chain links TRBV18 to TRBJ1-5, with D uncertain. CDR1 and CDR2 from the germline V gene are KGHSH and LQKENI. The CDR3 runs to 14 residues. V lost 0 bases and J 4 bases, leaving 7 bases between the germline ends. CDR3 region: CASSPPGMNQPQHF. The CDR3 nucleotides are TGTGCCAGCTCACCACCTGGAATGAATCAGCCCCAGCATTTT.

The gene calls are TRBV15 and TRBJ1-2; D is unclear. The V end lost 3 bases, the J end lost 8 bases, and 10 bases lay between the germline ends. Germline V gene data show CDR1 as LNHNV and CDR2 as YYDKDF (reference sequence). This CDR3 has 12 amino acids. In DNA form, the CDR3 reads TGTGCCACCAGCAGTGAAAGGTGGGGCTACACCTTC. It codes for CATSSERWGYTF.

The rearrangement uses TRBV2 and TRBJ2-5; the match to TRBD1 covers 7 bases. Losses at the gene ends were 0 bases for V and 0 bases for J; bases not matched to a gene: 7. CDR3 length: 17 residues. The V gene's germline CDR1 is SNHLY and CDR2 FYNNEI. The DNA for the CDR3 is TGTGCCAGCAGTGAAGCGCGAACAGGGGTATACCAAGAGACCCAGTACTTC. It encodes CASSEARTGVYQETQYF. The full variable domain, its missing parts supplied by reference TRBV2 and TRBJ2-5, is EPEVTQTPSHQVTQMGQEVILRCVPISNHLYFYWYRQILGQKVEFLVSFYNNEISEKSEIFDDQFSVERPDGSNFTLKIRSTKLEDSAMYFCASSEARTGVYQETQYFGPGTRLLVL.

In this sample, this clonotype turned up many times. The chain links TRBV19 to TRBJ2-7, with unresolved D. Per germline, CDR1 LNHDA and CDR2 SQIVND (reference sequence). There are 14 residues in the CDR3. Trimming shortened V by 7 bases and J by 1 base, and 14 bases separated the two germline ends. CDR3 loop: CASNLRADSYEQYF. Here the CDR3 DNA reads TGTGCCAGTAACTTAAGGGCTGATTCCTACGAGCAGTACTTC.

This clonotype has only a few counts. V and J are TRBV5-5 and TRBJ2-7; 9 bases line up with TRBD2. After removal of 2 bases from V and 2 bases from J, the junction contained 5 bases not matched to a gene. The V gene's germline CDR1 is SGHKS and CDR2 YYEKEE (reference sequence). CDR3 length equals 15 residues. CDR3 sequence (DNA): TGTGCCAGCAGCTTACGACTAGCGGTGCCCTACGAGCAGTACTTC. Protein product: CASSLRLAVPYEQYF.